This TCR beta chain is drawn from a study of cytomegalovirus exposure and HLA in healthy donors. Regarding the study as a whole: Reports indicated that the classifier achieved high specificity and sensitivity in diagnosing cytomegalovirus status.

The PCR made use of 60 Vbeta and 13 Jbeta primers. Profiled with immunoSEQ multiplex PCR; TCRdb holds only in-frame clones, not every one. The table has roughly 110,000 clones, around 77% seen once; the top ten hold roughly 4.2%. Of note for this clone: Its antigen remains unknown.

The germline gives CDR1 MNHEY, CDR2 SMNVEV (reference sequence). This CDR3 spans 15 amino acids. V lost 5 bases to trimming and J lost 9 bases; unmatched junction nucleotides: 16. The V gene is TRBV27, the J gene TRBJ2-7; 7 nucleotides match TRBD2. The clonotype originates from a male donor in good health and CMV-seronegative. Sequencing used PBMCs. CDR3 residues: CASSGEASGMSAQYF. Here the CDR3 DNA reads TGTGCCAGCAGTGGCGAGGCTAGCGGCATGTCGGCGCAGTACTTC.